The clone carrying this TCR beta chain was counted at least ten times. Its antigen is undetermined. The cDNA was generated by 5'RACE with 10-nucleotide random UMIs. MiXCR was run by TCRdb on the 5' RACE reads, yielding one entry per CDR3 protein. The sample lists more than 40,000 distinct CDR3 sequences, under 2% occurring once. The ends lost 4 bases at V and 0 bases at J; junction bases unmatched: 4. Germline V CDR1 and CDR2: SGHDT, YYEEEE. The CDR3 covers 15 residues. The sample comes from a study of neurological immune-mediated disorders. Whole-study findings and limits: HTLV-1-associated myelopathy had the most TCR clonal expansion, and multiple sclerosis had the least, less than healthy controls. No link was found between any clinical or MRI feature and the multiple sclerosis repertoire cluster.

The sample consisted of PBMCs. This TCR was recovered from a woman aged 40 to 50 with multiple sclerosis. The V gene is TRBV5-6, the J gene TRBJ2-7; 10 positions agree with TRBD2. The DNA of the CDR3 is TGTGCCAGCAGCGTGGGACTAGCGATCTCCTACGAGCAGTACTTC. This gives the protein CASSVGLAISYEQYF. Full variable domain (remainder filled in from reference TRBV5-6 and TRBJ2-7): DAGVTQSPTHLIKTRGQQVTLRCSPKSGHDTVSWYQQALGQGPQFIFQYYEEEERQRGNFPDRFSGHQFPNYSSELNVNALLLGDSALYLCASSVGLAISYEQYFGPGTRLTVT.